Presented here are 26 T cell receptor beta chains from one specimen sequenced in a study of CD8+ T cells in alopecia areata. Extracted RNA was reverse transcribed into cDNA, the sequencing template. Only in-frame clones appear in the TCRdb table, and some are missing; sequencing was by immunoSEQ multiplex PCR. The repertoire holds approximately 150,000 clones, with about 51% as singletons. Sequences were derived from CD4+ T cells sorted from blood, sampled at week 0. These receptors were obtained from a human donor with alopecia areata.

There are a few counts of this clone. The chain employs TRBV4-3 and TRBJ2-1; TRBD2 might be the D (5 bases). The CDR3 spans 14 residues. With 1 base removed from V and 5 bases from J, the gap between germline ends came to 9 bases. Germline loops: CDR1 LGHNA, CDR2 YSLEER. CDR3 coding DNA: TGCGCCAGCAGCCAAGGGAGGAGAAACAATGAGCAGTTCTTC. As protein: CASSQGRRNNEQFF.

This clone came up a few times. As DNA, the CDR3 is TGCAGCGGCACTGGGGGGCCAAATGAGCAGTTCTTC. It encodes CSGTGGPNEQFF. The V gene is TRBV29-1, the J gene TRBJ2-1; D tentatively reads TRBD1 or TRBD2 (6 bases each). Germline CDR1 is SQVTM and CDR2 is ANQGSEA. This CDR3 is 12 amino acids long. The V end was cut by 7 bases, the J end by 7 bases, with 14 bases between.

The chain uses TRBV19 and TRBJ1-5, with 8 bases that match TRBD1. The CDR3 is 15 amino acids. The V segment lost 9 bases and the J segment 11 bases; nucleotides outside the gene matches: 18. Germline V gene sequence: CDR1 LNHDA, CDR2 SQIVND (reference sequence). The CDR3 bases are TGTGCCAGCCGGGACGCCGGACAGGGTATACGGGCCCAGCATTTT. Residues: CASRDAGQGIRAQHF.

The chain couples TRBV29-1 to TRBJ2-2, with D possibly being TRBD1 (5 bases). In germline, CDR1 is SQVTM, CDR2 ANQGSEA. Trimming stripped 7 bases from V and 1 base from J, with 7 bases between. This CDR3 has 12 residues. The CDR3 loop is CSAQGNTGELFF. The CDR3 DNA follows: TGCAGCGCGCAGGGGAACACCGGGGAGCTGTTTTTT.

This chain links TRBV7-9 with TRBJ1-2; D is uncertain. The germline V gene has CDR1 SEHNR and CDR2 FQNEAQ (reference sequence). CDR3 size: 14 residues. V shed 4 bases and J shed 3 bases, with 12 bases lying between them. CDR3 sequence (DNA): TGTGCCAGCAGCTCATTTGGGGTGGACTATGGCTACACCTTC. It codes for CASSSFGVDYGYTF.

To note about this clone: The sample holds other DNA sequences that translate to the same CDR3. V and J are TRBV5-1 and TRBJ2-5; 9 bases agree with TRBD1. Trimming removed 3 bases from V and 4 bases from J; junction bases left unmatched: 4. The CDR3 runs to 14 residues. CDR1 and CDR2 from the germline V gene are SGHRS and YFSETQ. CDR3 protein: CASSSGQGRETQYF. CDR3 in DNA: TGCGCCAGCAGCTCGGGACAGGGACGAGAGACCCAGTACTTC.

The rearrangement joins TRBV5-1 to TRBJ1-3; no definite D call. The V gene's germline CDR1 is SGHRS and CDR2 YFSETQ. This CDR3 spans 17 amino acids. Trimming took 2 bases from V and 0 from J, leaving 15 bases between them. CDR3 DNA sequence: TGCGCCAGCAGCTTACCGGGCGGCTCGACCTCTGGAAACACCATATATTTT. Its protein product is CASSLPGGSTSGNTIYF. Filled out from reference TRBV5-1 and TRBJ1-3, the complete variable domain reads KAGVTQTPRYLIKTRGQQVTLSCSPISGHRSVSWYQQTPGQGLQFLFEYFSETQRNKGNFPGRFSGRQFSNSRSEMNVSTLELGDSALYLCASSLPGGSTSGNTIYFGEGSWLTVV.

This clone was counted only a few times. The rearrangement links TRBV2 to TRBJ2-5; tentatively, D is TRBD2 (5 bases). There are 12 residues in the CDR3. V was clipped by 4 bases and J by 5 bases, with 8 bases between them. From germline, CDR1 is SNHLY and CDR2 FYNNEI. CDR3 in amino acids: CASSGTGETQYF. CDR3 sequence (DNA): TGTGCCAGCAGTGGGACTGGGGAGACCCAGTACTTC.

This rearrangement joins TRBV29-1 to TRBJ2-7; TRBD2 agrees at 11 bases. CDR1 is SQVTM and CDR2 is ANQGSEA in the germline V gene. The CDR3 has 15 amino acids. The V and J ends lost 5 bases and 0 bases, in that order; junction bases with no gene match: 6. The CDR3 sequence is CSVKKTSGVSYEQYF. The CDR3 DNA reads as TGCAGCGTTAAAAAGACTAGCGGGGTCTCCTACGAGCAGTACTTC.

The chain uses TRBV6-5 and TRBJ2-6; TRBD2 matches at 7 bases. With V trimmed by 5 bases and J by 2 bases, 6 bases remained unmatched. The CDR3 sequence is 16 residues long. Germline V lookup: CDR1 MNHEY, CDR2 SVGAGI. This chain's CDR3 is CASSNFTSAGANVLTF. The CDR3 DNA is TGTGCCAGCAGTAACTTTACTAGCGCTGGGGCCAACGTCCTGACTTTC.

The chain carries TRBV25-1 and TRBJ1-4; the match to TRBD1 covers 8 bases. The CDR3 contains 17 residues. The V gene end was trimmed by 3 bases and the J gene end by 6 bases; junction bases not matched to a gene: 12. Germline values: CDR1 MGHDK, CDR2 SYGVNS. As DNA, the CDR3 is TGTGCCAGCAGTGAGGGGTTTAGCGGGACAGGACATGAAAAACTGTTTTTT. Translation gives CASSEGFSGTGHEKLFF.

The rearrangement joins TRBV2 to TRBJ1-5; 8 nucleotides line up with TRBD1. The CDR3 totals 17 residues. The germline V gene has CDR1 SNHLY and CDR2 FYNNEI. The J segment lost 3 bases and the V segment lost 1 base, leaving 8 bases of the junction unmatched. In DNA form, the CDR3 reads TGTGCCAGCAGTGAAGGGCAGGGGGCCAGGGACAATCAGCCCCAGCATTTT. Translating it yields CASSEGQGARDNQPQHF.

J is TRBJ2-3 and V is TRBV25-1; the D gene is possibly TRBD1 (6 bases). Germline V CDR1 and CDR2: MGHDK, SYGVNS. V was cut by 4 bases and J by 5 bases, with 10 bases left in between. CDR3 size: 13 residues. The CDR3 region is CASSGRTVDTQYF. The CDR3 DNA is TGTGCCAGCAGTGGCCGGACAGTAGATACGCAGTATTTT.

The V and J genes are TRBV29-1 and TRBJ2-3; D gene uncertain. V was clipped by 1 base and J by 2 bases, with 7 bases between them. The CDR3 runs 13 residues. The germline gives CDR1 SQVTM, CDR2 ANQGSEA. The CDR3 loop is CSVEGQVTDTQYF. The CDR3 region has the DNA TGCAGCGTTGAAGGGCAGGTCACAGATACGCAGTATTTT.

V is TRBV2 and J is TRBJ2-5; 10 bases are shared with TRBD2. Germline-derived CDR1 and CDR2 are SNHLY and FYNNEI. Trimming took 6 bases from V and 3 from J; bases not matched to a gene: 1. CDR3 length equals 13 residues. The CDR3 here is CASRSGREETQYF. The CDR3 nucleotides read TGTGCCAGCAGAAGCGGGAGGGAAGAGACCCAGTACTTC.

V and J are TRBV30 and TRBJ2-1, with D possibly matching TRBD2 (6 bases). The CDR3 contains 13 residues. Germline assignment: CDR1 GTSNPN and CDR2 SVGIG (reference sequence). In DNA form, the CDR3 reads TGTGCTGGAGCCGGGACTTTGAAATGGGAGCAGTTCTTC. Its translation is CAGAGTLKWEQFF.

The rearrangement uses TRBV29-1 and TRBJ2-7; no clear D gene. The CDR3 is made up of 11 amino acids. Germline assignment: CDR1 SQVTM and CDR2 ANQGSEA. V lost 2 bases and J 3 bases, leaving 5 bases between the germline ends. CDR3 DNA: TGCAGCGTTGAAACACTCTACGAGCAGTACTTC. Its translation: CSVETLYEQYF.

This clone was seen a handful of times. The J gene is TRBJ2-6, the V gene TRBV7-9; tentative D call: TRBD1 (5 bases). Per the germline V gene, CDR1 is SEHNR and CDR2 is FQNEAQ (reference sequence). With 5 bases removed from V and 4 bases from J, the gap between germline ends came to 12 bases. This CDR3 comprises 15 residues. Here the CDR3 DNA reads TGTGCCAGCAGCCTCAGGGCAGGAGGGGCCAACGTCCTGACTTTC. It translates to CASSLRAGGANVLTF.

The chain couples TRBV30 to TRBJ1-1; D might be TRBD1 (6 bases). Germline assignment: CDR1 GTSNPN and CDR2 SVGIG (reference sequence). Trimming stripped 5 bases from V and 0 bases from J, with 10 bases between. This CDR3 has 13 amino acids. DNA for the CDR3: TGTGCCTGGGGACAGACCATGAACACTGAAGCTTTCTTT. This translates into CAWGQTMNTEAFF.

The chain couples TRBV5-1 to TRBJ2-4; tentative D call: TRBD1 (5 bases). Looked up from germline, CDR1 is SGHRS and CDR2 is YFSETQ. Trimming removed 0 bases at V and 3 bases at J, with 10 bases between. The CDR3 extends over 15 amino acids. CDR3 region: CASSLGGVDKNIQYF. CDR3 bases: TGCGCCAGCAGCTTGGGGGGCGTTGACAAAAACATTCAGTACTTC.

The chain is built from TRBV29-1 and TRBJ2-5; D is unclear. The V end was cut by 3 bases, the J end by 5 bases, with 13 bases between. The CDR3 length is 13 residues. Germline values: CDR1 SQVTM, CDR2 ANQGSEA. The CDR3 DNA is TGCAGCGTTGACTTGGTAAATAGGGAGACCCAGTACTTC. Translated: CSVDLVNRETQYF.

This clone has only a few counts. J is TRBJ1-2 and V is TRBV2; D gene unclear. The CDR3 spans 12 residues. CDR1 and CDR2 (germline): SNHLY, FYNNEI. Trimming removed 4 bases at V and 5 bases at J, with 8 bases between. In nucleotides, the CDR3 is TGTGCCAGCAGTGCTCTGGGGTATGGCTACACCTTC. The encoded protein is CASSALGYGYTF. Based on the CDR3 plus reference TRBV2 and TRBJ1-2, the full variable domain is EPEVTQTPSHQVTQMGQEVILRCVPISNHLYFYWYRQILGQKVEFLVSFYNNEISEKSEIFDDQFSVERPDGSNFTLKIRSTKLEDSAMYFCASSALGYGYTFGSGTRLTVV.

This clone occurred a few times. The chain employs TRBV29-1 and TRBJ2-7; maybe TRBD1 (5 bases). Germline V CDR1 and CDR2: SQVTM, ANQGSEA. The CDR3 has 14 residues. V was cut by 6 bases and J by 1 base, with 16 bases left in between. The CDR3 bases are TGCAGCGTCGGTGGACAAAGGACATCCTACGAGCAGTACTTC. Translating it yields CSVGGQRTSYEQYF.

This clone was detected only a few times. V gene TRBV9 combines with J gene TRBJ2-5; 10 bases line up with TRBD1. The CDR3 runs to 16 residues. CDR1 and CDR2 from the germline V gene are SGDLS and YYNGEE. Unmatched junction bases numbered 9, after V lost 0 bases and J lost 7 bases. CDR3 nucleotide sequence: TGTGCCAGCAGCGTAGCTCCGGGACAGGGGAGAGTGACCCAGTACTTC. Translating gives CASSVAPGQGRVTQYF.

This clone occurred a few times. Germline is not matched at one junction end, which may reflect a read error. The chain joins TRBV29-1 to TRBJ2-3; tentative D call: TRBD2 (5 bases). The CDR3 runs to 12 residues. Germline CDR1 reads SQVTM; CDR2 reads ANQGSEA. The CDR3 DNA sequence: TGCAGCGTAGAAGCGGAGACAGATACGCAGTATTTT. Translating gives CSVEAETDTQYF.

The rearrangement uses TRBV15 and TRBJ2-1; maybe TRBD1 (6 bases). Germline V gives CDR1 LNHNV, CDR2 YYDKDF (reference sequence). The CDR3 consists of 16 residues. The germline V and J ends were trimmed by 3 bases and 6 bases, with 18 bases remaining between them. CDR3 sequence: CATSSITAGELNEQFF. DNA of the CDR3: TGTGCCACCAGCAGTATCACAGCAGGGGAACTCAATGAGCAGTTCTTC.